Presented here are 2 T cell receptor beta chains from one specimen sequenced in a study of blood T cell repertoires in COVID-19. Some clones are missing from TCRdb's copy, which holds only in-frame ones; the method was immunoSEQ multiplex PCR. The table records hundreds of thousands of clones, roughly nine tenths of them present only once. The material sequenced was PBMCs or T cells enriched from blood (not recorded which). All receptors derive from a woman aged 30 to 39 who had recovered from COVID-19.

V usage is TRBV27 and J usage is TRBJ2-1; 11 bases are a match to TRBD1. This CDR3 is 15 amino acids long. Trimming at V came to 5 bases and at J to 3 bases, leaving 3 bases not matched to a gene. Germline-derived CDR1 and CDR2 are MNHEY and SMNVEV (reference sequence). CDR3 coding DNA: TGTGCCAGCAGTCAGGGGACAGGGGGCTACAATGAGCAGTTCTTC. Amino acids: CASSQGTGGYNEQFF.

This rearrangement joins TRBV19 to TRBJ1-2; D perhaps matches TRBD1 (5 bases). Trimming took off 5 bases at V and 4 bases at J, with 17 bases between the two ends. Germline assignment: CDR1 LNHDA and CDR2 SQIVND (reference sequence). The CDR3 contains 15 residues. The DNA of the CDR3 is TGTGCCAGTAGTGTGGGGACTGTACCAAGCTATGGCTACACCTTC. This gives the protein CASSVGTVPSYGYTF. Complete variable domain (other parts from reference TRBV19 and TRBJ1-2): DGGITQSPKYLFRKEGQNVTLSCEQNLNHDAMYWYRQDPGQGLRLIYYSQIVNDFQKGDIAEGYSVSREKKESFPLTVTSAQKNPTAFYLCASSVGTVPSYGYTFGSGTRLTVV.